A single T cell receptor beta chain is shown here with its context. Which antigen it targets is not known. Each CD8+ T cell subset was flow-sorted in triplicate, with under 350,000 cells per subset placed directly into RLT lysis buffer. To exclude memory contaminants, naive CD8+ T cells were stringently defined as CD45RO-CCR7+CD27+CD95-. Peripheral blood mononuclear cells were isolated from buffy coats by standard density gradient centrifugation. A FACSAria III was used to flow-sort naive CD8+ T cells into CXCR3-negative and CXCR3-positive populations. An RNeasy Mini Kit was used to extract total RNA from the sorted cells. The CDR3 sequence holds 15 residues, the cysteine and phenylalanine included. The DNA is unrecorded. The germline V gene (reference sequence) specifies DFQATT as CDR1 and SNEGSKA as CDR2. The data were taken from a study of CXCR3-negative and CXCR3-positive naive CD8 T cells (dated by TCRdb to about 2019). Concerning the study at large: Some 150 million TRB reads were obtained in total, roughly 1.5 +/- 0.3 million reads per library. The diversity and physicochemical repertoire analyses included 11 donors pooled from two independent experiments. For the TRBV-TRBJ cluster analysis, the naive subsets came from about five donors, while the memory cells came from 3 donors.

Study-level results and caveats: TRBV-TRBJ usage was similar between naive CXCR3-negative and CXCR3-positive cells from the same donor, while memory cells showed distinct patterns. Repertoire diversity was comparably high in both naive subsets but much lower in memory CD8+ T cells. Because surface CD5, which has been linked to self-reactivity in mice, was comparable between naive subsets, TCR interaction strength was also inferred from TRB CDR3 physicochemical properties. CXCR3 expression partially decreased after cryopreservation, so most assays used freshly isolated PBMCs. TRB CDR3s from CXCR3-positive naive cells showed higher hydrophobicity (lower Kidera factor 4), lower energy, and higher strength and volume indices than CXCR3-negative naive cells.

Sequencing instrument: NextSeq 550. The Human TCR Profiling Kit (MiLaboratory) was used to prepare UMI-labeled 5' RACE TRB cDNA libraries. The full amount of extracted RNA was used for cDNA synthesis, and the full amount of resulting cDNA was used for PCR amplification. Libraries were prepared in parallel with an identical number of PCR cycles. For the original study's pipeline: With a minimum of two reads required per UMI, MIGEC and MiXCR pulled out about 50,000 +/- 10,000 unique UMI-labeled TRB cDNA molecules from each library. An average of roughly 40,000 +/- 10,000 functional in-frame TRB CDR3 nucleotide clonotypes without stop codons was found per library. After downsampling to 5000 UMI-labeled TRB molecules per sample, diversity metrics, including normalized Shannon-Wiener and Chao1, were computed in VDJtools. VDJtools was used to calculate clonotype-size-weighted physicochemical properties of the central five CDR3 residues, namely interaction energy, strength, volume and Kidera factor 4. TCRdb reprocessed the sequencing reads and holds a single record per CDR3 protein sequence, with no DNA. The V and J calls, along with clone size, are taken from TCRdb and not from the paper's own processing. The sample's own table lists more than 80,000 distinct CDR3 sequences. The ten largest make up around 0.4% of the sample.

This sequence was found in a human donor in good health. Some clones in this sample may be carry-over from other donors' samples. The chain was built from TRBV20-1 and TRBJ2-1. Source material: naive CXCR3+ CD8+ T cells from blood. According to the study, the label for this sample's cell subset or site signals: CD45RO-CCR7+CD27+CD95- naive CD8+ T cells expressing CXCR3 (TNR3+). The CDR3 protein: CSARTLRGSYNEQFF.